This T cell receptor beta chain was captured by sequencing in a study of CD8 T cells in Susac syndrome. The study's findings and limits: That the number of individuals in its TCR sequencing and HLA analysis was relatively small was acknowledged by the study.

The RNA input was roughly 0.45 to 1 ug, and it was reverse transcribed with random hexamers. immunoSEQ multiplex PCR amplified TCR beta CDR3 across 54 Vbeta, 13 Jbeta. TCRdb processed the immunoSEQ multiplex PCR reads anew with MiXCR; each CDR3 protein has one entry. The table records hundreds of thousands of distinct CDR3 sequences, approximately 84% of them present only once. Sequencing of TCR beta covered CD8+ and CD4+ T cells obtained from blood. TEMRA cells were enriched by FACS, and CD4+ and CD8+ T cells were negatively isolated. CDR1 GTSNPN and CDR2 SVGIG come from the germline V gene (reference sequence). V lost 1 base to trimming and J lost 3 bases, with 7 bases between them. This CDR3 is 12 amino acids long. On this clonotype itself: What it binds is unknown.

J is TRBJ2-7 and V is TRBV30; no clear D gene. Material: CD8+ T cells from PBMCs. The TCR comes from a human donor with multiple sclerosis. CDR3 sequence (DNA): TGTGCCTGGAGTGAGGGAAACTACGAGCAGTACTTC. It yields the protein CAWSEGNYEQYF. Using reference TRBV30 and TRBJ2-7 for the parts outside the CDR3, the full variable domain is SQTIHQWPATLVQPVGSPLSLECTVEGTSNPNLYWYRQAAGRGLQLLFYSVGIGQISSEVPQNLSASRPQDRQFILSSKKLLLSDSGFYLCAWSEGNYEQYFGPGTRLTVT.